The 27 T cell receptor beta chains reported below all come from one sample, sequenced in a study of OX40 agonist ivuxolimab in advanced cancers. Libraries were prepared through the immunoSEQ multiplex PCR assay. Held by TCRdb, this immuneACCESS table contains in-frame sequences only and omits some clones. Under half of the omission traces to an unresolved V gene where checked; the cause of the rest is unknown. The sample table shows some 62,000 clones, and roughly 90% are seen once. The leading ten clones occupy roughly 0.6% of the sample. The sample in question was CD4+ or CD8+ T cells sorted from blood, obtained in a trial of the OX40 agonist ivuxolimab. The receptors were gathered from an adult with an advanced solid tumor such as melanoma, head and neck, liver or kidney cancer.

This chain uses TRBV6-5 with TRBJ2-7, with TRBD1 matching over 8 bases. CDR1 and CDR2 (germline): MNHEY, SVGAGI. This CDR3 contains 14 residues. Trimming took 7 bases from V and 2 from J; bases not matched to a gene: 7. The CDR3 here is CASTSDRGTYEQYF. DNA for the CDR3: TGTGCCAGCACCTCCGACAGGGGTACCTACGAGCAGTACTTC.

The rearrangement uses TRBV5-8 and TRBJ1-2; possible D gene TRBD1, 6 bases. This CDR3 contains 12 residues. V was pared by 4 bases and J by 6 bases, with 10 bases between. Germline V lookup: CDR1 SGHTS, CDR2 YDEGEE. This CDR3 is CASSLRTDGYTF. CDR3 nucleotides: TGTGCCAGCAGCCTAAGGACAGATGGCTACACCTTC.

This clone has only one observation. The chain recombines TRBV6-5 with TRBJ2-1, with D possibly matching TRBD2 (6 bases). The V and J ends lost 6 bases and 8 bases respectively, with 17 bases between them. CDR1 MNHEY and CDR2 SVGAGI come from the germline V gene. There are 14 residues in the CDR3. CDR3 in DNA: TGTGCCAGCAGGTATCGGGACTTGCGGGATGAGCAGTTCTTC. Translated, it gives CASRYRDLRDEQFF.

This chain uses TRBV14 with TRBJ1-6, with 12 bases that match TRBD1. Germline loops: CDR1 SGHDN, CDR2 FVKESK. The CDR3 runs 20 residues. The trim removed 7 bases at V and 4 bases at J, leaving 17 bases unmatched. This CDR3 reads CASIKTPGQGASVYNSPLHF. The CDR3 DNA follows: TGTGCCAGCATAAAGACGCCGGGACAGGGGGCGTCGGTTTATAATTCACCCCTCCACTTT.

This chain joins TRBV19 and TRBJ1-2; no definite D call. Germline V lookup: CDR1 LNHDA, CDR2 SQIVND (reference sequence). Trimming removed 10 bases at V and 6 bases at J, with 12 bases between. The CDR3 totals 11 residues. The CDR3 region has the DNA TGTGCCATTAACCTCGGCGATGGCTACACCTTC. Its translation is CAINLGDGYTF. Combining the CDR3 with reference TRBV19 and TRBJ1-2 gives the whole variable domain DGGITQSPKYLFRKEGQNVTLSCEQNLNHDAMYWYRQDPGQGLRLIYYSQIVNDFQKGDIAEGYSVSREKKESFPLTVTSAQKNPTAFYLCAINLGDGYTFGSGTRLTVV.

The V gene is TRBV19, the J gene TRBJ2-7; D is possibly TRBD2 (6 bases). The ends were cut back, 3 bases at V and 4 bases at J, with 10 bases in the middle. CDR1 is LNHDA and CDR2 is SQIVND in the germline V gene (reference sequence). This CDR3 has 13 amino acids. This CDR3 reads CASSMQGGYEQYF. The CDR3 DNA reads as TGTGCCAGTAGTATGCAAGGAGGGTACGAGCAGTACTTC.

DNA for the CDR3: TGTGCCAGCAGCCAAAATGGGGCCAACGTCCTGACTTTC. Amino acid sequence: CASSQNGANVLTF. V and J are TRBV7-8 and TRBJ2-6; D gene uncertain. This CDR3 is 13 amino acids long. Germline loops: CDR1 SGHVS, CDR2 FQNEAQ. Trimming took 5 bases from V and 3 from J, leaving 5 bases between them.

The V gene is TRBV7-3, the J gene TRBJ2-2; D unclear. The CDR3 runs to 16 residues. V was shortened by 5 bases and J by 6 bases, with 19 bases between the two germline ends. Germline CDR1 SGHTA, CDR2 FQGTGA. As DNA, the CDR3 is TGTGCCAGCAGCCAGGATGGGTCTCCTTACCCCGGGGAGCTGTTTTTT. Translated, it gives CASSQDGSPYPGELFF.

The genes are TRBV30 and TRBJ2-5; 12 bases map to TRBD2. J gave up 3 bases and V 0 bases, and 5 bases lay outside the gene matches. CDR1 is GTSNPN and CDR2 is SVGIG in the germline V gene (reference sequence). This CDR3 is 16 amino acids long. CDR3 sequence: CAWSVWTSGNEETQYF. In nucleotides, the CDR3 is TGTGCCTGGAGTGTATGGACTAGCGGGAACGAAGAGACCCAGTACTTC.

This rearrangement joins TRBV2 to TRBJ1-5; possibly TRBD1 for D (5 bases). Trimming took off 2 bases at V and 6 bases at J, with 11 bases between the two ends. This CDR3 is 14 amino acids long. Germline V gives CDR1 SNHLY, CDR2 FYNNEI. CDR3 bases: TGTGCCAGCAGTGAAAAGGGTGGGGGTCAGCCCCAGCATTTT. Encoded protein: CASSEKGGGQPQHF.

The rearrangement joins TRBV9 to TRBJ2-3; tentative D call: TRBD2 (5 bases). Germline lookup yields CDR1 SGDLS and CDR2 YYNGEE. The CDR3 is 12 amino acids. V shed 4 bases and J shed 6 bases, with 9 bases lying between them. DNA for the CDR3: TGTGCCAGCAGCCTCAGAGGGGATACGCAGTATTTT. Its translation is CASSLRGDTQYF.

V gene TRBV5-6 combines with J gene TRBJ1-6; D not certain. Per germline, CDR1 SGHDT and CDR2 YYEEEE. V was clipped by 3 bases and J by 13 bases, with 14 bases between them. The length of the CDR3 is 13 residues. In nucleotides, the CDR3 is TGTGCCAGCAGCTATAACCTCGGGAGGCCCCTCCACTTT. Amino acids: CASSYNLGRPLHF.

The gene calls are TRBV27 and TRBJ2-7; D gene unclear. The CDR3 is 15 amino acids. Per germline, CDR1 MNHEY and CDR2 SMNVEV (reference sequence). Trimming shortened V by 0 bases and J by 3 bases, and 12 bases separated the two germline ends. This CDR3 is CASSLSGSGLYEQYF. The CDR3 DNA follows: TGTGCCAGCAGTTTATCAGGGTCAGGTCTCTACGAGCAGTACTTC.

The chain recombines TRBV10-3 with TRBJ2-2; 11 positions match TRBD1. V lost 10 bases and J lost 7; bases outside the gene matches: 14. This CDR3 is 16 amino acids long. Per germline, CDR1 ENHRY and CDR2 SYGVKD. CDR3 DNA: TGTGCCACAACCGGGACAGGGGGTGTTAGTGGCGGGGAGCTGTTTTTT. This gives the protein CATTGTGGVSGGELFF.

This chain joins TRBV30 and TRBJ2-5, with 13 bases aligning to TRBD2. CDR1 is GTSNPN, CDR2 SVGIG, per germline (reference sequence). The junction had 10 bases not matched to a gene; V was cut back by 2 bases and J by 7 bases. There are 16 residues in the CDR3. The CDR3 DNA is TGTGCCTGGAGTTTCCGGACTAGCGGGAGACGAGGGACCCAGTACTTC. Amino acids: CAWSFRTSGRRGTQYF.

The chain employs TRBV18 and TRBJ2-7; D might be TRBD1 (6 bases). The V end lost 4 bases, the J end lost 0 bases, and 10 bases lay between the germline ends. The CDR3 is 14 amino acids. Per germline, CDR1 KGHSH and CDR2 LQKENI. For the CDR3, the DNA is TGTGCCAGCTCACAAGAGACAGGCTCCTACGAGCAGTACTTC. Translation gives CASSQETGSYEQYF.

Here the CDR3 DNA reads TGTGCCAGCTCACGACAGGAACGAGAAGCTTTCTTT. This encodes CASSRQEREAFF. This sequence joins TRBV18 and TRBJ1-1; TRBD1 might be the D (6 bases). V was pared by 4 bases and J by 8 bases, with 11 bases between. Germline assignment: CDR1 KGHSH and CDR2 LQKENI. The CDR3 sequence is 12 residues long.

The gene calls are TRBV11-3 and TRBJ1-1, with D unresolved. Trimming took off 0 bases at V and 6 bases at J, with 14 bases between the two ends. CDR3 length: 15 residues. Germline CDR1 reads SGHNT; CDR2 reads YENEEA. The CDR3 DNA follows: TGTGCCAGCAGCTTAGAGGGTTCAACCCCTGCTGAAGCTTTCTTT. Translation: CASSLEGSTPAEAFF.

This clone was detected only once. The chain couples TRBV30 to TRBJ1-6; 8 bases fit TRBD1. J was trimmed by 9 bases and V by 3 bases; bases with no gene match: 10. The CDR3 is 15 amino acids. From germline, CDR1 is GTSNPN and CDR2 SVGIG (reference sequence). CDR3 amino acids: CAWRKAGGATSPLHF. In nucleotides, the CDR3 is TGTGCCTGGAGAAAGGCAGGGGGCGCTACTTCACCCCTCCACTTT. Variable domain in full (rest from reference TRBV30 and TRBJ1-6): SQTIHQWPATLVQPVGSPLSLECTVEGTSNPNLYWYRQAAGRGLQLLFYSVGIGQISSEVPQNLSASRPQDRQFILSSKKLLLSDSGFYLCAWRKAGGATSPLHFGNGTRLTVT.

On this clone itself: The sample holds other DNA sequences that translate to the same CDR3. The chain is built from TRBV6-5 and TRBJ1-1; D gene uncertain. The CDR3 runs to 14 residues. V was trimmed by 0 bases and J by 1 base, leaving 6 bases between them. CDR1 is MNHEY, CDR2 SVGAGI, per germline. As DNA, the CDR3 is TGTGCCAGCAGTTACTCTCGGGGGAACACTGAAGCTTTCTTT. This translates into CASSYSRGNTEAFF.

The chain uses TRBV5-5 and TRBJ2-5, with a possible D match to TRBD1 (6 bases). This CDR3 is 15 amino acids long. Per the germline V gene, CDR1 is SGHKS and CDR2 is YYEKEE (reference sequence). Trimming pared 2 bases from V and 5 bases from J, leaving 16 bases between. In DNA form, the CDR3 reads TGTGCCAGCAGCTTAGGGCAGGGGTTTACGGAGACCCAGTACTTC. Protein: CASSLGQGFTETQYF.

This chain connects TRBV5-4 to TRBJ2-1, with TRBD1 identical over 10 bases. The CDR3 sequence is 15 residues long. After removal of 4 bases from V and 4 bases from J, the junction contained 5 bases not matched to a gene. Germline-derived CDR1 and CDR2 are SGHNT and YYREEE (reference sequence). CDR3 protein: CASSGGQGEYNEQFF. The DNA of the CDR3 is TGTGCCAGCAGCGGAGGACAGGGGGAATACAATGAGCAGTTCTTC.

The rearrangement uses TRBV7-3 and TRBJ2-1; unclear D gene. Germline CDR1 and CDR2: SGHTA and FQGTGA. V gave up 7 bases and J gave up 9 bases, with 13 bases separating them. The CDR3 sequence is 12 residues long. The CDR3 region is CASNYGMREQFF. The CDR3 DNA follows: TGTGCCAGCAACTACGGTATGCGTGAGCAGTTCTTC.

This chain joins TRBV7-2 and TRBJ2-7; D uncertain. Germline CDR1 reads SGHTA; CDR2 reads FQGNSA. Trimming took 4 bases from V and 2 from J, leaving 6 bases between them. The CDR3 is 12 residues long. In DNA form, the CDR3 reads TGTGCCAGCAGCTCACGGGCCTACGAGCAGTACTTC. This sequence encodes CASSSRAYEQYF.

The chain is built from TRBV5-5 and TRBJ2-7, with 8 bases that match TRBD1. The CDR3 is made up of 13 amino acids. Trimming took 4 bases from V and 4 from J; bases not matched to a gene: 4. The germline CDR1 and CDR2 sequences are SGHKS and YYEKEE (reference sequence). The CDR3 DNA reads TGTGCCAGCAGCCGGTGGACAGGGTACGAGCAGTACTTC. Translating it yields CASSRWTGYEQYF.

The chain employs TRBV18 and TRBJ2-2; possible D gene TRBD2, 6 bases. CDR1 is KGHSH and CDR2 is LQKENI in the germline V gene. The V end lost 6 bases, the J end lost 1 base, and 12 bases lay between the germline ends. CDR3 length: 15 residues. CDR3 coding DNA: TGTGCCAGCTCCCGGGGGAATAAGAACACCGGGGAGCTGTTTTTT. This codes for CASSRGNKNTGELFF.

The chain joins TRBV6-1 to TRBJ1-1; the D is unclear. The V end lost 2 bases, the J end lost 6 bases, and 13 bases lay between the germline ends. The germline gives CDR1 MNHNS, CDR2 SASEGT. The CDR3 spans 14 residues. This CDR3 is CASSERPSGAEAFF. The CDR3 DNA sequence: TGTGCCAGCAGTGAACGTCCAAGTGGGGCTGAAGCTTTCTTT.